Listed here are 31 T cell receptor beta chains from one sample, sequenced in a study of blood T cell repertoires in COVID-19. The table came from immunoSEQ multiplex PCR; TCRdb's copy has only in-frame clones and leaves some out. This sample has fewer than 120,000 clones, with nearly 90% found just once. The sample was peripheral blood. These TCRs come from a human donor in a cohort sampled during active COVID-19.

The chain carries TRBV6-5 and TRBJ1-3; D gene uncertain. V dropped 2 bases and J dropped 0 bases, with 8 bases sitting between them. The CDR3 spans 15 residues. Germline CDR1 reads MNHEY; CDR2 reads SVGAGI. DNA of the CDR3: TGTGCCAGCAGTTACGGGGAGAGCTCTGGAAACACCATATATTTT. Its protein is CASSYGESSGNTIYF.

The rearrangement joins TRBV2 to TRBJ1-5; 7 bases are shared with TRBD1. Looked up from germline, CDR1 is SNHLY and CDR2 is FYNNEI. The J segment lost 0 bases and the V segment lost 8 bases, leaving 7 bases of the junction unmatched. The CDR3 covers 15 residues. The DNA of the CDR3 is TGTGCCAGCGAAAAGGACAGGTATAGCAATCAGCCCCAGCATTTT. Protein sequence: CASEKDRYSNQPQHF.

This chain uses TRBV28 with TRBJ2-1, with TRBD1 matching over 8 bases. Trimming cost V 2 bases and J 6 bases; bases outside gene matches: 3. CDR1 and CDR2 from the germline V gene are MDHEN and SYDVKM. The CDR3 has 14 residues. CDR3 nucleotides: TGTGCCAGCAGTTTAGGACAGGGTAGCAATGAGCAGTTCTTC. It yields the protein CASSLGQGSNEQFF.

V gene TRBV2 combines with J gene TRBJ2-5, with 7 bases aligning to TRBD1. The V segment lost 5 bases and the J segment 7 bases; nucleotides outside the gene matches: 16. This CDR3 comprises 16 residues. Germline CDR1 is SNHLY and CDR2 is FYNNEI. The CDR3 DNA reads as TGTGCCAGCAGTCCCGTATACGACAGGGTCAGGGGGACCCAGTACTTC. Residues: CASSPVYDRVRGTQYF.

The chain uses TRBV29-1 and TRBJ2-7, with TRBD2 matching 7 bases. This CDR3 region has 13 residues. With V trimmed by 7 bases and J by 6 bases, 12 bases remained unmatched. Germline V CDR1 and CDR2: SQVTM, ANQGSEA. The CDR3 DNA is TGCAGCGCAGGGAGGGAAGGGATTGGCGAGCAGTACTTC. The encoded protein is CSAGREGIGEQYF.

The chain uses TRBV28 and TRBJ1-5; D ambiguous. The CDR3 covers 14 residues. The V end was cut by 6 bases, the J end by 0 bases, with 9 bases between. The germline gives CDR1 MDHEN, CDR2 SYDVKM. CDR3 coding DNA: TGTGCCAGCAGGCCCGCGGATAGCAATCAGCCCCAGCATTTT. This translates into CASRPADSNQPQHF.

As concerns this clone: The same CDR3 arises from other DNA sequences in this sample as well. The rearrangement links TRBV5-4 to TRBJ2-7, with D maybe TRBD2 (6 bases). This CDR3 has 15 amino acids. Per germline, CDR1 SGHNT and CDR2 YYREEE (reference sequence). Trimming removed 0 bases at V and 1 base at J, with 11 bases between. The CDR3 reads CASSLAGTGSYEQYF. The CDR3 DNA is TGTGCCAGCAGCTTGGCCGGGACTGGGTCCTACGAGCAGTACTTC.

The chain joins TRBV7-2 to TRBJ2-1; D may be TRBD1 (6 bases). V was cut by 3 bases and J by 0 bases, with 9 bases left in between. Germline V gene data show CDR1 as SGHTA and CDR2 as FQGNSA. The CDR3 has 15 residues. In DNA, the CDR3 is TGTGCCAGCAGCTTTCAGGGGCACTCCTACAATGAGCAGTTCTTC. Its protein is CASSFQGHSYNEQFF.

The J gene is TRBJ1-5, the V gene TRBV6-2 or TRBV6-3; D is unresolved. V was cut by 2 bases and J by 2 bases, with 7 bases left in between. Germline V gene data show CDR1 as MNHEY and CDR2 as SVGEGT. CDR3 size: 14 residues. CDR3 DNA: TGTGCCAGCAGTTACGGGCACCGCAATCAGCCCCAGCATTTT. Protein sequence: CASSYGHRNQPQHF.

This clone appeared a few times. The chain carries TRBV6-5 and TRBJ1-2; weak D call: TRBD1 (5 bases). V was shortened by 6 bases and J by 2 bases, with 10 bases between the two germline ends. This CDR3 has 13 residues. Germline CDR1 MNHEY, CDR2 SVGAGI. Here the CDR3 reads CASSRAPNYGYTF. CDR3 sequence (DNA): TGTGCCAGCAGCAGGGCACCGAACTATGGCTACACCTTC.

The V call is TRBV4-1, the J call TRBJ1-1, with 7 bases matching TRBD1. With 7 bases clipped from V and 4 bases from J, the junction kept 12 bases outside the gene matches. Germline loops: CDR1 MGHRA, CDR2 YSYEKL. CDR3 length: 15 residues. The CDR3 DNA sequence: TGCGCCAGCACCAGCACAGGGGCCCGGAGCACTGAAGCTTTCTTT. Translated: CASTSTGARSTEAFF.

The CDR3 sequence: CASSQNLLAGVGETQYF. Written as DNA, the CDR3 is TGCGCCAGCAGCCAAAATCTCCTAGCGGGAGTAGGAGAGACCCAGTACTTC. The V call is TRBV4-3, the J call TRBJ2-5; 10 nucleotides agree with TRBD2. The CDR3 runs 17 residues. In germline, CDR1 is LGHNA, CDR2 YSLEER. Unmatched junction bases numbered 10, after V lost 2 bases and J lost 4 bases.

This clone was recorded once. The gene calls are TRBV7-2 and TRBJ1-1; 7 bases match TRBD1. The CDR3 runs 15 residues. Germline V gene data show CDR1 as SGHTA and CDR2 as FQGNSA. V dropped 0 bases and J dropped 4; count of bases not matched to a gene: 5. The CDR3 region has the DNA TGTGCCAGCAGCTTAGCAGGGGGCGGTCGCACTGAAGCTTTCTTT. It is translated as CASSLAGGGRTEAFF.

The table lists this clone with a count of one. V is TRBV6-6 and J is TRBJ2-3, with D unresolved. In germline, CDR1 is MNHNY, CDR2 SVGAGI (reference sequence). The V end lost 5 bases, the J end lost 3 bases, and 9 bases lay between the germline ends. CDR3 size: 13 residues. This CDR3 reads CASSLAGTDTQYF. DNA for the CDR3: TGTGCCAGCAGTCTCGCAGGAACAGATACGCAGTATTTT.

V usage is TRBV5-1 and J usage is TRBJ1-1, with 9 bases identical to TRBD1. The CDR3 is 15 amino acids. V lost 3 bases, J lost 5 bases, and 8 bases stayed unmatched. Germline V gene lookup returns CDR1 SGHRS and CDR2 YFSETQ. CDR3 protein: CASSWETGGETEAFF. The CDR3 nucleotides read TGCGCCAGCAGCTGGGAGACAGGGGGAGAAACTGAAGCTTTCTTT.

The chain combines TRBV28 with TRBJ1-1; D is unclear. Trimming took 3 bases from V and 1 from J, leaving 6 bases between them. CDR1 is MDHEN and CDR2 is SYDVKM in the germline V gene. The CDR3 extends over 13 amino acids. For the CDR3, the DNA is TGTGCCAGCAGTTTTTCCAAGAACACTGAAGCTTTCTTT. Its translation: CASSFSKNTEAFF. Looking up the rest from reference TRBV28 and TRBJ1-1 gives the full variable domain: DVKVTQSSRYLVKRTGEKVFLECVQDMDHENMFWYRQDPGLGLRLIYFSYDVKMKEKGDIPEGYSVSREKKERFSLILESASTNQTSMYLCASSFSKNTEAFFGQGTRLTVV.

The chain carries TRBV2 and TRBJ2-1; 8 bases align to TRBD1. The length of the CDR3 is 11 residues. J gave up 15 bases and V 6 bases, and 7 bases lay outside the gene matches. CDR1 SNHLY and CDR2 FYNNEI come from the germline V gene. This CDR3 reads CASSLRDRWFF. CDR3 bases: TGTGCCAGCAGCCTCCGGGACAGGTGGTTCTTC.

V is TRBV6-6 and J is TRBJ2-7, with 8 bases lining up with TRBD2. The CDR3 covers 15 residues. The junction had 9 bases not matched to a gene; V was cut back by 6 bases and J by 2 bases. CDR1 is MNHNY, CDR2 SVGAGI, per germline (reference sequence). This CDR3 is CASSSPGSGTYEQYF. CDR3 nucleotides: TGTGCCAGCAGCTCTCCGGGTAGCGGGACCTACGAGCAGTACTTC.

This sequence joins TRBV5-6 and TRBJ2-1; possible D gene TRBD1, 6 bases. The CDR3 totals 17 residues. Trimming pared 4 bases from V and 4 bases from J, leaving 21 bases between. CDR1 is SGHDT and CDR2 is YYEEEE in the germline V gene. The CDR3 sequence: CASSLRLLDRAYNEQFF. The CDR3 DNA reads as TGTGCCAGCAGCCTTCGCCTTTTGGACAGAGCTTACAATGAGCAGTTCTTC.

The CDR3 DNA reads TGTGCCTGGAGTGTAGCGGGAGGGTGGTTGAATGAGCAGTTCTTC. It codes for CAWSVAGGWLNEQFF. The chain couples TRBV30 to TRBJ2-1; 10 nucleotides line up with TRBD2. The J segment lost 7 bases and the V segment lost 0 bases, leaving 6 bases of the junction unmatched. CDR3 size: 15 residues. The germline CDR1 and CDR2 sequences are GTSNPN and SVGIG (reference sequence).

A word on this clone: This sample includes further DNA sequences coding for the same CDR3. The rearrangement joins TRBV7-8 to TRBJ1-1, with 9 bases fitting TRBD1. The CDR3 totals 14 residues. Germline loops: CDR1 SGHVS, CDR2 FQNEAQ. The V and J ends lost 5 bases and 4 bases, in that order; junction bases with no gene match: 5. The CDR3: CASSPTGGGTEAFF. Here the CDR3 DNA reads TGTGCCAGCAGCCCGACAGGGGGGGGCACTGAAGCTTTCTTT. The full variable domain, with the rest looked up from reference TRBV7-8 and TRBJ1-1, is GAGVSQSPRYKVAKRGQDVALRCDPISGHVSLFWYQQALGQGPEFLTYFQNEAQLDKSGLPSDRFFAERPEGSVSTLKIQRTQQEDSAVYLCASSPTGGGTEAFFGQGTRLTVV.

The J gene is TRBJ2-1, the V gene TRBV29-1; 7 bases match TRBD1. The CDR3 totals 13 residues. CDR1 and CDR2 from the germline V gene are SQVTM and ANQGSEA. Trimming cost V 3 bases and J 8 bases; bases outside gene matches: 7. The CDR3 nucleotides are TGCAGCGTTGACCCCACAGGGGTGGATGAGCAGTTCTTC. Translating gives CSVDPTGVDEQFF.

J is TRBJ1-1 and V is TRBV29-1; 9 nucleotides line up with TRBD1. This CDR3 contains 15 residues. Germline lookup yields CDR1 SQVTM and CDR2 ANQGSEA. Trimming at V came to 5 bases and at J to 7 bases, leaving 14 bases not matched to a gene. The CDR3 protein is CSVKTGTGNVGEAFF. In DNA, the CDR3 is TGCAGCGTTAAAACCGGGACAGGGAACGTCGGTGAAGCTTTCTTT.

CDR3 coding DNA: TGTGCCAGCAGCTTTAGGGGCGGTAATCAGCCCCAGCATTTT. Translated: CASSFRGGNQPQHF. The rearrangement uses TRBV27 and TRBJ1-5; the D gene is possibly TRBD1 (5 bases). Trimming removed 6 bases at V and 4 bases at J, with 13 bases between. Germline CDR1 is MNHEY and CDR2 is SMNVEV (reference sequence). This CDR3 region has 14 residues.

This clone was counted once. V is TRBV28 and J is TRBJ2-2, with 7 bases matching TRBD2. The CDR3 totals 15 residues. J lost 0 bases, V lost 3 bases, and 1 base had no gene match. CDR1 and CDR2 from the germline V gene are MDHEN and SYDVKM. The CDR3 region is CASSLSGTNTGELFF. The CDR3 DNA sequence: TGTGCCAGCAGTTTGAGCGGGACGAACACCGGGGAGCTGTTTTTT.

The chain combines TRBV12-3 or TRBV12-4 with TRBJ1-1; the D gene is possibly TRBD1 (5 bases). This CDR3 region has 11 residues. V lost 6 bases, J lost 7 bases, and 9 bases lay in between. The CDR3 reads CASSQRGEAFF. For the CDR3, the DNA is TGTGCCAGCAGCCAAAGGGGTGAAGCTTTCTTT.

V usage is TRBV12-3 or TRBV12-4 and J usage is TRBJ2-1; 7 nucleotides match TRBD1. The V gene end was trimmed by 8 bases and the J gene end by 10 bases; junction bases not matched to a gene: 11. The CDR3 is 13 amino acids. This chain's CDR3 is CASSRDRPLEQFF. The CDR3 DNA is TGTGCCAGCTCCCGGGACAGACCTCTGGAGCAGTTCTTC.

Only one count was recorded for this clone. V gene TRBV5-4 combines with J gene TRBJ2-3, with a possible D match to TRBD1 (6 bases). CDR1 and CDR2 (germline): SGHNT, YYREEE (reference sequence). The CDR3 is 13 residues long. The germline V and J ends were trimmed by 1 base and 8 bases, with 11 bases remaining between them. Here the CDR3 DNA reads TGTGCCAGCAGCTTGAGGGGGTTTGTTACGCAGTATTTT. Protein: CASSLRGFVTQYF.

This rearrangement joins TRBV30 to TRBJ2-1; 8 bases line up with TRBD1. CDR1 GTSNPN and CDR2 SVGIG come from the germline V gene (reference sequence). V trimming: 1 base; J trimming: 8 bases; junction bases outside the gene matches: 13. This CDR3 has 16 residues. In DNA, the CDR3 is TGTGCCTGGAGTGATCCCTGGGACAGGCTATTCGATGAGCAGTTCTTC. Residues: CAWSDPWDRLFDEQFF.

The gene calls are TRBV24-1 and TRBJ2-1, with 14 bases that match TRBD2. Germline loops: CDR1 KGHDR, CDR2 SFDVKD. The CDR3 loop spans 17 amino acids. With 3 bases clipped from V and 0 bases from J, the junction kept 0 bases outside the gene matches. The CDR3 DNA follows: TGTGCCACCAGTGATGGGACTAGCGGGAGCTCCTACAATGAGCAGTTCTTC. Amino acid sequence: CATSDGTSGSSYNEQFF.

The V gene is TRBV2, the J gene TRBJ2-1; 11 bases are a match to TRBD2. In germline, CDR1 is SNHLY, CDR2 FYNNEI. V lost 2 bases to trimming and J lost 7 bases; unmatched junction nucleotides: 7. The CDR3 is made up of 16 amino acids. Here the CDR3 DNA reads TGTGCCAGCAGTGAACTAGCGGGGGGAGGTAGGAATGAGCAGTTCTTC. Its protein product is CASSELAGGGRNEQFF.